Listed below are T cell receptor beta chains from one sample, sequenced in a study of blood T cell repertoires in COVID-19. Clones were read by immunoSEQ multiplex PCR, and TCRdb kept only the in-frame ones, dropping some. The sample lists around 20,000 clones; about 85% were seen once. Sequencing was done on a sample of peripheral blood. Receptor source: a human donor with active COVID-19. The donor label of this sample is uncertain. CDR3s include the opening cysteine and the closing phenylalanine or tryptophan. The D gene is left open where the match is weak.

cdr3_length	v_call	j_call	d_call	cdr3_nt	cdr3_aa
14	TRBV30	TRBJ1-6	-	TGTGCCTGGAATCCGGGACACCGTAATTCACCCCTCCACTTT	CAWNPGHRNSPLHF
17	TRBV7-3	TRBJ2-1	TRBD2	TGTGCCAGCAGCCCAGGAGTCGGGGGGGTTATCGTCAATGAGCAGTTCTTC	CASSPGVGGVIVNEQFF
18	TRBV19	TRBJ2-1	TRBD2	TGTGCCAGTAGTATAGTAACCCCCTGGCGGGAGCAGGCGGGTGAGCAGTTCTTC	CASSIVTPWREQAGEQFF
15	TRBV6-2/TRBV6-3	TRBJ2-1	-	TGTGCCAGCAGTTTGAGCGTAGGGACTTACAATGAGCAGTTCTTC	CASSLSVGTYNEQFF
13	TRBV6-5	TRBJ1-2	-	TGTGCCAGCACCCCGACAGGCTCTATAGGCTACACCTTC	CASTPTGSIGYTF
15	TRBV11-2	TRBJ1-5	-	TGTGCCAGCAGCTTACAGGGGACCCCCAATCAGCCCCAGCATTTT	CASSLQGTPNQPQHF
15	TRBV6-5	TRBJ2-3	-	TGTGCCAGCAGGACAACGACAGGATTGAAAGTTACGCAGTATTTT	CASRTTTGLKVTQYF
13	TRBV5-1	TRBJ2-1	-	TGCGCCAGCAGTTGGATCACAGACAATGAGCAGTTCTTC	CASSWITDNEQFF
11	TRBV20-1	TRBJ2-7	-	TGCAGTGCTATCCGGGAGTACGAGCAGTACTTC	CSAIREYEQYF
13	TRBV7-6	TRBJ1-3	TRBD1	TGTGCCAGCAGCTTAGGGGACAGGAACACCATATATTTT	CASSLGDRNTIYF
16	TRBV5-1	TRBJ2-3	-	TGCGCCAGCAGCTTTGACCGGGACACCAGCACAGATACGCAGTATTTT	CASSFDRDTSTDTQYF
14	TRBV5-6	TRBJ1-6	TRBD1	TGTGCCAGCAGCTTTATTCAGGGGGGTTCACCCCTCCACTTT	CASSFIQGGSPLHF
14	TRBV9	TRBJ2-7	-	TGTGCCAGCAGCGCGGGCTGGGGCCCCTACGAGCAGTACTTC	CASSAGWGPYEQYF
12	TRBV6-5	TRBJ2-1	-	TGTGCCAGCAGTTACTCGGAGAGCGAGCAGTTCTTC	CASSYSESEQFF
12	TRBV28	TRBJ1-1	TRBD1	TGTGCCAGCAGTTTGACAGGGGGCAAGGCTTTCTTT	CASSLTGGKAFF